This is a list of T cell receptor beta chains from one sample in a study of response to subunit inactivated influenza vaccine. MiXCR, run by TCRdb on the RT-PCR reads, gives a single entry per CDR3 protein. Of approximately 230,000 distinct CDR3 sequences in the sample, 10% to 15% were seen once. The sequences come from non-naive T cells sorted from PBMCs, collected 14 to 15 days before vaccination. These receptor sequences come from a man aged 50 or older who received an inactivated influenza vaccine. Both conserved end residues are part of each CDR3. Each record gives: clone size, J gene, V gene, D gene, CDR3 DNA, CDR3 protein. D genes are given only for firm matches. A clone size is listed for some rows: how often the clone was seen (once, few, many), or a class if it is expanded.

abundance: many
j_gene: TRBJ2-1
v_gene: TRBV7-2
d_gene: TRBD2
CDR3nt: TGTGCCAGCGGGCAGGGTGTAGCGGGAACCCGGAATGAGCAGTTCTTC
CDR3aa: CASGQGVAGTRNEQFF

abundance: few
j_gene: TRBJ2-6
v_gene: TRBV5-6
d_gene: NA
CDR3nt: TGTGCCAGCAGTCAACGGTTGGCTGGGGGGGCCAACGTCCTGACTTTC
CDR3aa: CASSQRLAGGANVLTF

abundance: many
j_gene: TRBJ1-5
v_gene: TRBV10-3
d_gene: TRBD1
CDR3nt: TGTGCCATCGCCCCAGGGGGAGAGAATCAGCCCCAGCATTTT
CDR3aa: CAIAPGGENQPQHF

abundance: few
j_gene: TRBJ2-5
v_gene: TRBV7-7
d_gene: TRBD1
CDR3nt: TGTGCTAGCAGCTTTAACGACAGGGGGGGCGAGACCCAGTACTTC
CDR3aa: CASSFNDRGGETQYF

abundance: many
j_gene: TRBJ2-2
v_gene: TRBV5-5
d_gene: TRBD2
CDR3nt: TGTGCCAGCAGCTCTCTAGCGGGAGTCACGAACACCGGGGAGCTGTTTTTT
CDR3aa: CASSSLAGVTNTGELFF

abundance: NA
j_gene: TRBJ2-1
v_gene: TRBV5-4
d_gene: TRBD1
CDR3nt: TGTGCCAGCAGCCGGGACAGGGGCGTCCACAATGAGCAGTTCTTC
CDR3aa: CASSRDRGVHNEQFF

abundance: few
j_gene: TRBJ2-1
v_gene: TRBV29-1
d_gene: TRBD2
CDR3nt: TGCAGCGGATACGGACTAGCGGGAGACAATGAGCAGTTCTTC
CDR3aa: CSGYGLAGDNEQFF

abundance: NA
j_gene: TRBJ2-4
v_gene: TRBV6-2/TRBV6-3
d_gene: TRBD1
CDR3nt: TGTGCCAGCAGTCCCGGGACAGATAAAAACATTCAGTACTTC
CDR3aa: CASSPGTDKNIQYF

abundance: NA
j_gene: TRBJ2-5
v_gene: TRBV11-2
d_gene: NA
CDR3nt: TGTGCCAGCAGCCATGCAGGGACCCAGTACTTC
CDR3aa: CASSHAGTQYF

abundance: NA
j_gene: TRBJ1-6
v_gene: TRBV18
d_gene: NA
CDR3nt: TGTGCCAGCTCTCCCGTGAATGGCGGCTCAGCCCTCCACTTT
CDR3aa: CASSPVNGGSALHF

abundance: NA
j_gene: TRBJ2-4
v_gene: TRBV4-3
d_gene: NA
CDR3nt: TGCGCCAGCAGCCAAGTTAGGGGCAACATTCAGTACTTC
CDR3aa: CASSQVRGNIQYF

abundance: NA
j_gene: TRBJ1-1
v_gene: TRBV12-3/TRBV12-4
d_gene: NA
CDR3nt: TGTGCCAGCAGTTTACGGGCGAGCGGGACTGAAGCTTTCTTT
CDR3aa: CASSLRASGTEAFF